This T cell receptor beta chain stems from a study of cytomegalovirus exposure and HLA in healthy donors. The study, taken as a whole, reports: Certain sequence variants were highly shared and formed a cluster, and this cluster was likely a sequencing artifact. Being productive about 90% or about 30% of the time was typical of most TCR beta V segments in an earlier analysis. Most subjects had HLA-A and HLA-B alleles reportedly predicted accurately by TCR beta sequences.

Both 60 Vbeta primers and 13 Jbeta primers went into the PCR. Sequenced by immunoSEQ multiplex PCR; TCRdb stores in-frame clones only, minus some. The sample shows roughly 150,000 clones, 65% to 75% of them seen only once. For this clone: The target antigen is unknown.

This CDR3 is built from 15 residues. The germline V gene has CDR1 MDHEN and CDR2 SYDVKM. The V end lost 2 bases, the J end lost 1 base, and 9 bases lay between the germline ends. The chain is built from TRBV28 and TRBJ2-4, with D possibly matching TRBD2 (6 bases). This clonotype originated in a man aged 55 to 69 in good health and CMV-seronegative. The material sequenced was PBMCs. CDR3 nucleotides: TGTGCCAGCAGTTTAGCGGGAAGCGCCAAAAACATTCAGTACTTC. Translated, it gives CASSLAGSAKNIQYF.